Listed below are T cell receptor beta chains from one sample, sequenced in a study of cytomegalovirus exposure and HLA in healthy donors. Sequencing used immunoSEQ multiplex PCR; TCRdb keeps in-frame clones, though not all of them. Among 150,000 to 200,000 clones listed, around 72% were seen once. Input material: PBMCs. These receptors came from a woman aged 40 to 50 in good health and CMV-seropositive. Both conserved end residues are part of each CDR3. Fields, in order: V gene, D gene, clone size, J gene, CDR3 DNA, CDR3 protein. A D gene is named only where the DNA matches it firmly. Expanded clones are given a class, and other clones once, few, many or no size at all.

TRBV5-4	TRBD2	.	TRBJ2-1	TGTGCCAGCAGCTTGGGAGTTGCGGGGGGTGACGATGAGCAGTTCTTC	CASSLGVAGGDDEQFF
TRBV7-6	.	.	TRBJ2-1	TGTGCCAGCAGCTTAGCGGCTAGCTACAATGAGCAGTTCTTC	CASSLAASYNEQFF
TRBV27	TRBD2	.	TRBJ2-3	TGTGCCAGCAGTTTTCGGGCTAGCGGGGGGGAAACGCAGTATTTT	CASSFRASGGETQYF
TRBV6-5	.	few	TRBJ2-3	TGTGCCAGCAGTTACTCGGCAGGCTATACGCAGTATTTT	CASSYSAGYTQYF
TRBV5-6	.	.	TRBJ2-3	TGTGCCAGCCAATTTCCGGGAACTAGCACAGATACGCAGTATTTT	CASQFPGTSTDTQYF
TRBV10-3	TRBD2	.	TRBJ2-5	TGTGCCGTCGGGACTAGCGGCTTGTACCAAGAGACCCAGTACTTC	CAVGTSGLYQETQYF
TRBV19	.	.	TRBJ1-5	TGCGCCAGTAGTACGACGGGGAACAATCAGCCCCAGCATTTT	CASSTTGNNQPQHF
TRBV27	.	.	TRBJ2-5	TGTGCCAGCAGTTCCTCTAGGACAGGGCGGGGGGAGACCCAGTACTTC	CASSSSRTGRGETQYF
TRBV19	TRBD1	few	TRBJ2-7	TGTGCCAGTAGTATTAGGGGACAGGGGACCGAGCAGTACTTC	CASSIRGQGTEQYF
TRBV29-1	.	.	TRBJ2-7	TGCAGCGTTGCAGGGGCGTCCTACGAGCAGTACTTC	CSVAGASYEQYF
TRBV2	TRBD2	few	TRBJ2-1	TGTGCCAGCAGTATTAGCGGGGGGGCAAGTGAGCAGTTCTTC	CASSISGGASEQFF
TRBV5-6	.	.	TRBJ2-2	TGTGCCAGCAGCTATACAGCCGCCGGGGAGCTGTTTTTT	CASSYTAAGELFF
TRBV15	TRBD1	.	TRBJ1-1	TGTGCCACCAGCAGAAAACAGGGGAGCCCTGAAGCTTTCTTT	CATSRKQGSPEAFF
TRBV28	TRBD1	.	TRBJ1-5	TGTGCCAGCAGTTTGGACAGGGGAGGGTCGAGCAATCAGCCCCAGCATTTT	CASSLDRGGSSNQPQHF
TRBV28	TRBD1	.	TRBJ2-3	TGTGCCAGCAGGGGAGCGGACAGGGCAGAAGCAGATACGCAGTATTTT	CASRGADRAEADTQYF
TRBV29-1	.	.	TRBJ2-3	TGCAGCATTCGGACAGACTACACAGATACGCAGTATTTT	CSIRTDYTDTQYF
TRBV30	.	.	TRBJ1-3	TGTGCCTGGAGCATGAGCTCTGGAAACACCATATATTTT	CAWSMSSGNTIYF
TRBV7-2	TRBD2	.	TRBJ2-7	TGTGCCAGCAGCTTAGACTGGACTAGGGGCTACGAGCAGTACTTC	CASSLDWTRGYEQYF
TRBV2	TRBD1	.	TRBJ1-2	TGTGCCAGCAAGACAAAGACCGGGACAGAAGATGGCTACACCTTC	CASKTKTGTEDGYTF
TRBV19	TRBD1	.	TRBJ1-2	TGTGCCAGTAGTAGCACAGGGGAGAGGGGCTACACCTTC	CASSSTGERGYTF
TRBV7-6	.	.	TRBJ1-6	TGTGCCAGCAGCTTCGGGGACTCGGACCCCCTCCACTTT	CASSFGDSDPLHF
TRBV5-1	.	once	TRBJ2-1	TGCGCCAGCAGCGCCTCTAGCCCCTACAATGAGCAGTTCTTC	CASSASSPYNEQFF
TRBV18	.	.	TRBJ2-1	TGTGCCAGCACAAGTTCACGGGGGTCGTACAATGAGCAGTTCTTC	CASTSSRGSYNEQFF
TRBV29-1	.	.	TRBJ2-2	TGCAGCGTTGAAGACCCAGGGGCGGACACCGGGGAGCTGTTTTTT	CSVEDPGADTGELFF
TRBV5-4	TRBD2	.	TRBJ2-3	TGTGCCAGCAGCCCTCGACTAGCAGGAGATACGCAGTATTTT	CASSPRLAGDTQYF
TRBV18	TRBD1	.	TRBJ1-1	TGTGCCAGCTCACCACAGGGGGCAGGCACTGAAGCTTTCTTT	CASSPQGAGTEAFF
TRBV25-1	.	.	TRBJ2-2	TGTGCCAGCAGTCAACAGGGATTCACCGGGGAGCTGTTTTTT	CASSQQGFTGELFF
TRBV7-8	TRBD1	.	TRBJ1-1	TGTGCCAGCAGCTCCTTAAGAGCGGGACAGGGGGCTGAAGCTTTCTTT	CASSSLRAGQGAEAFF
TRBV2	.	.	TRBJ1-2	TGTGCCAGCTATCACTTCTATGGCTACACCTTC	CASYHFYGYTF
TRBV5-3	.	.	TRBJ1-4	TGTGCCAGGCAGGGCTTTGCAACTAATGAAAAACTGTTTTTT	CARQGFATNEKLFF
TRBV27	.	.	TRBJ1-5	TGTGTCAGCAGTATTGGACAAGCTCAGCCCCAGCATTTT	CVSSIGQAQPQHF
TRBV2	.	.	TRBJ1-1	TGTGCCAGCCTTTATTCGACAGTGGAAGCTTTCTTT	CASLYSTVEAFF
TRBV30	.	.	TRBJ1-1	TGTGCCTGGAGTGTAGCTGGGGCTTACACTGAAGCTTTCTTT	CAWSVAGAYTEAFF
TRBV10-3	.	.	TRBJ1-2	TGTGCCATCAGTGACGCGGATGGCTACACCTTC	CAISDADGYTF
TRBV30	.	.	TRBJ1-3	TGTGCCTGGAATACAGTCTCTGGAAACACCATATATTTT	CAWNTVSGNTIYF
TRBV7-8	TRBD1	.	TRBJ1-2	TGTGCCAGCAGCTTAAGGGGGCAGGGGGCGGATGGTTCCTACTATGGCTACACCTTC	CASSLRGQGADGSYYGYTF
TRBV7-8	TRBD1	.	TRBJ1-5	TGTGCCAGCAGCCTTACAGGGGACGGAAGGCAGCCCCAGCATTTT	CASSLTGDGRQPQHF
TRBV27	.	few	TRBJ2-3	TGTGCCAGCAGTTTATCGAGGGGCACAGATACGCAGTATTTT	CASSLSRGTDTQYF
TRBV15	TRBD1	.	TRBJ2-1	TGTGCCACCAGCAGAGGGGGGACAGTTAATGAGCAGTTCTTC	CATSRGGTVNEQFF
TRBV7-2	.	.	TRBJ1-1	TGTGCCAGCAGCCCAGGGTCTGAAGCTTTCTTT	CASSPGSEAFF
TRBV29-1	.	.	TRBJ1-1	TGCAGCGTTGGGGGGGGTGAAGCTTTCTTT	CSVGGGEAFF
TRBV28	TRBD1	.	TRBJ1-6	TGTGCCAGCAGTTACCACCGGGACAGGAATAATTCACCCCTCCACTTT	CASSYHRDRNNSPLHF
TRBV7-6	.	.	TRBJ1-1	TGTGCCAGCAGCTACGCGGTGAACACTGAAGCTTTCTTT	CASSYAVNTEAFF